These T cell receptor beta chains were read from a single sample in a study of HIV-infected children after antiretroviral therapy interruption. TCRdb redid the calling of the 3' RACE reads with MiXCR, one entry per CDR3 protein. The sample lists more than 75,000 distinct CDR3 sequences, around 6.9% occurring once. The sample was CD45RA+ CD4+ T cells from PBMCs, pooled from several time points, taken from a donor given antiretroviral therapy, either interrupted or continuous. The receptors originated from a pool of human donors with HIV. CDR3s include the opening cysteine and the closing phenylalanine or tryptophan. A D gene is named only where the DNA matches it firmly. Some rows have no size entry. The others give once, few or many, or a class for an expanded clone.

>few|TRBD1|TRBJ1-1|TRBV5-1
CASRGQGGFGAFF
TGCGCCAGCAGGGGACAGGGGGGTTTCGGAGCTTTCTTT
>few|TRBD2|TRBJ2-7|TRBV4-2
CASSQVSASGYDEQYF
TGTGCCAGCAGCCAAGTATCTGCTAGCGGGTACGACGAGCAGTACTTC
>many|TRBD1|TRBJ1-1|TRBV27
CASRDRGRTEAFF
TGTGCCAGTCGGGACAGGGGGCGGACTGAAGCTTTCTTT
>many|TRBD2|TRBJ2-3|TRBV28
CASSTSGSTDTQYF
TGTGCCAGCAGTACTAGCGGCAGCACAGATACGCAGTATTTT
>many|.|TRBJ2-7|TRBV12-3/TRBV12-4
CASSSKNHYEQYF
TGTGCCAGCAGTTCGAAAAATCACTACGAGCAGTACTTC
>.|.|TRBJ1-1|TRBV7-9
CASSSTRTYHTEAFF
TGTGCCAGCAGCTCAACCCGGACATATCACACTGAAGCTTTCTTT
>many|TRBD1|TRBJ2-7|TRBV30
CAWKGGAGGEQYF
TGTGCCTGGAAAGGGGGCGCAGGTGGAGAGCAGTACTTC
>.|.|TRBJ1-1|TRBV5-6
CASSPSGAMNTEAFF
TGTGCCAGCAGCCCGTCGGGGGCCATGAACACTGAAGCTTTCTTT
>many|.|TRBJ2-3|TRBV24-1
CATAGQGRDTQYF
TGTGCCACCGCGGGGCAGGGAAGAGATACGCAGTATTTT
>many|.|TRBJ2-5|TRBV5-1
CASSLGPREETQYF
TGCGCCAGCAGCTTAGGCCCCAGGGAGGAGACCCAGTACTTC
>.|TRBD1|TRBJ2-2|TRBV23-1
CASSQSYRDRETGELFF
TGCGCCAGCAGTCAATCTTACCGGGACAGGGAAACCGGGGAGCTGTTTTTT
>.|.|TRBJ1-6|TRBV7-9
CASSLVGLPLHF
TGTGCCAGCAGCTTAGTTGGTCTACCCCTCCACTTT
>many|.|TRBJ2-7|TRBV20-1
CSATDPGRGYYEQYF
TGCAGTGCGACCGATCCGGGACGCGGATACTACGAGCAGTACTTC
>many|.|TRBJ1-4|TRBV2
CASAVNGEKLFF
TGTGCCAGCGCAGTGAATGGCGAAAAACTGTTTTTT
>many|TRBD1|TRBJ2-7|TRBV12-3/TRBV12-4
CASSIRQGPYEQYF
TGTGCCAGCAGTATACGACAGGGCCCCTACGAGCAGTACTTC
>medium-sized|.|TRBJ1-5|TRBV29-1
CSVGNTGDSNQPQHF
TGCAGCGTGGGAAACACAGGAGATAGCAATCAGCCCCAGCATTTT
>many|TRBD1|TRBJ2-7|TRBV20-1
CSAKSGTGLTEQYF
TGCAGTGCAAAATCCGGGACAGGCTTGACCGAGCAGTACTTC
>many|TRBD2|TRBJ2-5|TRBV25-1
CASSESGLAGSQETQYF
TGTGCCAGCAGTGAATCGGGACTAGCGGGTTCCCAAGAGACCCAGTACTTC
>many|TRBD1|TRBJ1-6|TRBV19
CASSIKTGGSSNSPLHF
TGTGCCAGTAGTATCAAGACAGGGGGCAGCTCCAATTCACCCCTCCACTTT
>.|.|TRBJ2-3|TRBV29-1
CSVEARATDLQYF
TGCAGCGTTGAGGCCAGGGCAACAGATTTGCAGTATTTT
>many|.|TRBJ1-1|TRBV6-6
CASCIDTMNTEAFF
TGTGCCAGCTGTATTGATACTATGAACACTGAAGCTTTCTTT
>many|.|TRBJ2-5|TRBV5-1
CASSLVSYQETQYF
TGCGCCAGCAGCTTGGTGAGCTACCAAGAGACCCAGTACTTC
>.|TRBD2|TRBJ2-3|TRBV7-3
CASSPQLAGGNTDTQYF
TGTGCCAGCAGCCCCCAACTAGCGGGGGGTAATACAGATACGCAGTATTTT
>many|TRBD1|TRBJ1-1|TRBV12-3/TRBV12-4
CASNYRGRGLPSANTEAFF
TGTGCCAGCAACTACAGGGGGCGCGGTCTGCCCTCAGCGAACACTGAAGCTTTCTTT
>many|TRBD2|TRBJ2-5|TRBV5-6
CASSSPPRRTSGHMGQETQYF
TGTGCCAGCAGCTCACCACCGAGAAGGACTAGCGGGCACATGGGGCAAGAGACCCAGTACTTC
>.|TRBD2|TRBJ2-1|TRBV7-8
CASSPSGSGALLNEQFF
TGTGCCAGCAGCCCATCGGGTAGCGGGGCCCTTCTCAATGAGCAGTTCTTC
>many|TRBD1|TRBJ2-3|TRBV12-5
CASVRRLGQGARDTQYF
TGTGCTAGTGTCCGCCGGCTGGGACAGGGAGCGAGAGATACGCAGTATTTT
>few|.|TRBJ1-3|TRBV20-1
CSARPQRFISGNTIYF
TGCAGTGCTAGGCCCCAGCGGTTTATATCCGGAAACACCATATATTTT
>many|TRBD2|TRBJ2-3|TRBV20-1
CSARISGGPADTQYF
TGCAGTGCTAGAATTAGCGGGGGGCCCGCAGATACGCAGTATTTT
>.|.|TRBJ2-1|TRBV2
CASSERRGGRWGSYNEQFF
TGTGCCAGCAGTGAACGGAGGGGCGGCCGGTGGGGCTCCTACAATGAGCAGTTCTTC
>few|TRBD1|TRBJ1-5|TRBV2
CASSENIDRVNQPQHF
TGTGCCAGCAGTGAAAACATAGACAGGGTCAATCAGCCCCAGCATTTT
>many|TRBD2|TRBJ2-5|TRBV18
CASSLGLEETQYF
TGTGCCAGCTCACTGGGACTAGAAGAGACCCAGTACTTC
>many|.|TRBJ2-4|TRBV7-9
CASSLKNQGAKNIQYF
TGTGCCAGCAGCTTAAAAAACCAGGGGGCCAAAAACATTCAGTACTTC
>.|TRBD2|TRBJ2-3|TRBV7-9
CASSLIAGAADTQYF
TGTGCCAGCAGCTTAATAGCGGGGGCCGCAGATACGCAGTATTTT
>many|.|TRBJ2-4|TRBV12-5
CASGLGGDSVAKNIQYF
TGTGCTAGTGGTTTGGGCGGGGACTCCGTAGCCAAAAACATTCAGTACTTC
>few|TRBD2|TRBJ2-5|TRBV4-2
CASSQAQRGGETQYF
TGTGCCAGCAGCCAAGCCCAGCGGGGGGGAGAGACCCAGTACTTC
>many|.|TRBJ2-2|TRBV7-2
CASSLYVVGELFF
TGTGCCAGCAGCTTGTATGTGGTCGGGGAGCTGTTTTTT
>many|TRBD2|TRBJ2-5|TRBV7-2
CASHSLGAGGVETQYF
TGTGCCAGCCACTCCTTGGGAGCGGGGGGCGTGGAGACCCAGTACTTC
>.|.|TRBJ2-3|TRBV19
CASSISRITDTQYF
TGTGCCAGTAGTATCTCTCGGATCACAGATACGCAGTATTTT
>many|.|TRBJ2-7|TRBV3-1
CASSQVSYEQYF
TGTGCCAGCAGCCAGGTCTCCTACGAGCAGTACTTC
>.|TRBD1|TRBJ1-1|TRBV2
CASSSDRTNTEAFF
TGTGCCAGCAGTTCGGACAGGACGAACACTGAAGCTTTCTTT
>many|.|TRBJ2-1|TRBV19
CASSSDGRTGQFF
TGTGCCAGTAGTTCGGACGGACGGACCGGGCAGTTCTTC
>many|TRBD2|TRBJ2-1|TRBV5-1
CASSGSGRQPNEQFF
TGCGCCAGCAGCGGTAGCGGGAGACAGCCCAATGAGCAGTTCTTC
>many|.|TRBJ1-1|TRBV19
CASSIGQPNTEAFF
TGTGCCAGTAGTATTGGGCAGCCGAACACTGAAGCTTTCTTT
>few|.|TRBJ1-3|TRBV28
CASTLGGPGNTIYF
TGTGCCAGCACCCTTGGGGGACCTGGAAACACCATATATTTT